A selection of T cell receptor beta chains follows, all from one sample in a study of T cells in Graves' hyperthyroidism and ophthalmopathy. TCRdb reanalysed the multiplex PCR reads using MiXCR and keeps one entry per CDR3 protein. The table records 700,000 or so distinct CDR3 sequences, approximately 16% of them present only once. What was sequenced was blood. The receptor source for this set is a man younger than 35 with Graves' hyperthyroidism. Both conserved end residues are part of each CDR3. D genes are given only for firm matches. A row's size may be missing; if present it is once, few, many or a size class.

>TRBJ1-2|TRBV27|-|few|14
CASSPGSRGHGYTF
TGTGCCAGCAGCCCGGGATCCAGGGGCCATGGCTACACCTTC
>TRBJ1-6|TRBV2|TRBD1|many|13
CASSRDRDSPLHF
TGTGCCAGCAGCCGGGACAGGGATTCACCCCTCCACTTT
>TRBJ2-6|TRBV6-2/TRBV6-3|-|few|17
CASSFDGTDSGANVLTF
TGTGCCAGCAGTTTTGACGGTACCGACTCTGGGGCCAACGTCCTGACTTTC
>TRBJ1-3|TRBV28|-|many|16
CASSRTTAYSGNTIYF
TGTGCCAGCAGTAGAACGACCGCGTACTCTGGAAACACCATATATTTT
>TRBJ1-1|TRBV9|-|many|15
CASSAGGGALAEAFF
TGTGCCAGCAGCGCTGGGGGGGGCGCTCTAGCTGAAGCTTTCTTT
>TRBJ2-6|TRBV28|TRBD1|-|17
CASSRGQGATGANVLTF
TGTGCCAGCAGCCGGGGACAGGGGGCCACTGGGGCCAACGTCCTGACTTTC
>TRBJ1-5|TRBV30|-|few|14
CAYSPGVRNQPQHF
TGTGCTTATTCCCCAGGGGTAAGGAATCAGCCCCAGCATTTT
>TRBJ1-5|TRBV12-3/TRBV12-4|-|many|14
CASSFHRAGMPQHF
TGTGCCAGCAGTTTCCACAGGGCCGGGATGCCCCAGCATTTT
>TRBJ2-2|TRBV27|TRBD1|-|13
CASRDRVAGELFF
TGTGCCAGCAGGGACAGGGTCGCCGGGGAGCTGTTTTTT
>TRBJ2-7|TRBV20-1|TRBD2|many|19
CSATPDETSGRAPSYEQYF
TGCAGTGCTACCCCGGACGAGACTAGCGGGAGGGCGCCCTCCTACGAGCAGTACTTC
>TRBJ1-6|TRBV12-3/TRBV12-4|-|many|12
CASSYQNSPLHF
TGTGCCAGCAGTTACCAGAATTCACCCCTCCACTTT
>TRBJ1-5|TRBV7-6|-|many|16
CASSLAPGYSNQPQHF
TGTGCCAGCAGCTTAGCGCCAGGGTATAGCAATCAGCCCCAGCATTTT
>TRBJ2-5|TRBV20-1|TRBD2|many|14
CSARVLGLAETQYF
TGCAGTGCTAGAGTCCTGGGACTAGCGGAGACCCAGTACTTC
>TRBJ2-1|TRBV4-1|TRBD2|few|17
CASSQVQAGGARDEQFF
TGCGCCAGCAGCCAAGTTCAAGCGGGAGGAGCCAGGGATGAGCAGTTCTTC